This T cell receptor (beta chain) originates from a study of Graves' ophthalmopathy and Graves' hyperthyroidism. RNA transcripts were the template, and TCR beta CDR3 regions were amplified from them. Amplification began with first-round RT-PCR using HTBI primers, then second-round multiplex PCR was performed. TCRdb called the multiplex PCR reads again in MiXCR, with one record for every CDR3 protein. This table holds nearly 400,000 distinct CDR3 sequences, about 17% found once. This clonotype appeared many times. Its target is unknown. General study findings and limits: With a specificity of just under 75% and a sensitivity of 70% to 71%, the model predicted ophthalmopathy progression. Sensitivity reached roughly 90% and specificity about 76% for a 13-signature model separating ophthalmopathy from stable hyperthyroidism.

A duration under 3 months, NOSPECS ≥4, CAS ≥3 and moderate-to-severe activity characterized the donors with ophthalmopathy. Thyroid ultrasound, orbital computed tomography, TRAb, serum thyroxine and clinical symptoms formed the basis of diagnosis. This CDR3 region has 17 residues. Per germline, CDR1 MGHRA and CDR2 YSYEKL. V shed 0 bases and J 1 base; nucleotides not matched to a gene: 8. The TCR was taken from a woman aged 18-35 years with Graves' ophthalmopathy. This chain joins TRBV4-1 and TRBJ1-1, with 7 nucleotides matching TRBD1. The sample consisted of peripheral blood. The CDR3 loop reads CASSQDPPGQANTEAFF. CDR3 DNA sequence: TGCGCCAGCAGCCAAGACCCTCCAGGACAGGCGAACACTGAAGCTTTCTTT.